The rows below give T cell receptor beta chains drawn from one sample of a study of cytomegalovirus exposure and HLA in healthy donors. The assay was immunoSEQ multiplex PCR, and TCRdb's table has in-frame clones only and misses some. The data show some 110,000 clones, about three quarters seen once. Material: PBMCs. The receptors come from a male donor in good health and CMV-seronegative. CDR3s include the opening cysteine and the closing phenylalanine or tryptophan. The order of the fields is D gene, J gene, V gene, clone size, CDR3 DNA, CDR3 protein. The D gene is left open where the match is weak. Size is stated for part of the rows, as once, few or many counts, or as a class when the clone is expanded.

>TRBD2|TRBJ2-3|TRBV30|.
TGTGCCTGGAGTGCCGCCGGCGGGGGAGATACGCAGTATTTT
CAWSAAGGGDTQYF
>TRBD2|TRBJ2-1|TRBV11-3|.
TGTGCCAGCAGCTTAACCAGTACGGGAGGCAATGAGCAGTTCTTC
CASSLTSTGGNEQFF
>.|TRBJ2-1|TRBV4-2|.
TGTGCCAGCAGCCAAGCAGGCGGGACCTACAATGAGCAGTTCTTC
CASSQAGGTYNEQFF
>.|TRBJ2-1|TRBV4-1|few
TGCGCCAGCAAGGGGATCCTCTACAATGAGCAGTTCTTC
CASKGILYNEQFF
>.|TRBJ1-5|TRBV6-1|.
TGTGCCAGCAGTGAAATAGGAGCTAGCAATCAGCCCCAGCATTTT
CASSEIGASNQPQHF
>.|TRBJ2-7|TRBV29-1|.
TGCAGCGTTGCCGGGATTAACTACGAGCAGTACTTC
CSVAGINYEQYF
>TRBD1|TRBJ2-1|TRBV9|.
TGTGCCAGCAGCGTTGAACAGGGGAATGAGCAGTTCTTC
CASSVEQGNEQFF
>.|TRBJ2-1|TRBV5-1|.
TGCGCCAGCAGCGTCTTCGGGAATGAGCAGTTCTTC
CASSVFGNEQFF
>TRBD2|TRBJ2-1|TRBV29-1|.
TGCAGCGCTAGACTAGCGGGCTACAATGAGCAGTTCTTC
CSARLAGYNEQFF
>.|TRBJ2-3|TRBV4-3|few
TGCGCCAGCAGCCAATCCAGCTCAGGAGATACGCAGTATTTT
CASSQSSSGDTQYF
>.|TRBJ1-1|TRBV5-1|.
TGCGCCAGCAGCTTGGCCCCGGACAGATCGAACACTGAAGCTTTCTTT
CASSLAPDRSNTEAFF
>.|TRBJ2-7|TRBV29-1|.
TGCAGCGTAGCAGGGGATTCCTACGAGCAGTACTTC
CSVAGDSYEQYF
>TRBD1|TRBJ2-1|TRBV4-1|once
TGCGCCAGCAGCCAGGACCACGACAGGGCCTCTGGAGAGCAGTTCTTC
CASSQDHDRASGEQFF
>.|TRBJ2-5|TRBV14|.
TGTGCCAGCAGCCCGTTGGGTGGGAGCATCTCGCAGCAAGAGACCCAGTACTTC
CASSPLGGSISQQETQYF
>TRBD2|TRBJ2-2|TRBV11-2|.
TGTGCCAGCAGCTATTGGGGGACTAGCGGGATGCCCGGGGAGCTGTTTTTT
CASSYWGTSGMPGELFF
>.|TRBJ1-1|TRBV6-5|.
TGTGCCAGCAGTTACTCGTCTGTGTCGAACACTGAAGCTTTCTTT
CASSYSSVSNTEAFF
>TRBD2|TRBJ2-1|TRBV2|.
TGTGCCAGCAGTCCGGGACTAGCGGCCTACAATGAGCAGTTCTTC
CASSPGLAAYNEQFF
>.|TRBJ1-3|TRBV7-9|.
TGTGCCAGCAGCTTGGGGCAGGAGCTCTCTGGAAACACCATATATTTT
CASSLGQELSGNTIYF
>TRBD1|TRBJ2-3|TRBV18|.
TGTGCCAGCTCGCTCATACGGACAGGGGAAGTCGGAGATACGCAGTATTTT
CASSLIRTGEVGDTQYF
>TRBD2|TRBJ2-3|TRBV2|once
TGTGCCACGGGAGCGGGAGTGCCAGATACGCAGTATTTT
CATGAGVPDTQYF
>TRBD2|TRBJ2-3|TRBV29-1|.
TGCAGCGTTGAAGGGGGGGGGAGCGGGATCACAGATACGCAGTATTTT
CSVEGGGSGITDTQYF
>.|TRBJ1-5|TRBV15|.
TGTGCCACCAGCAGTGTACATGGGAGGGGGGATATTAGCAATCAGCCCCAGCATTTT
CATSSVHGRGDISNQPQHF
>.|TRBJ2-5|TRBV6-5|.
TGTGCCAGCAGTACGTACGGACAGCAAGAGACCCAGTACTTC
CASSTYGQQETQYF
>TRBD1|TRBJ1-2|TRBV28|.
TGTGCCAGCAGTTCCCAACAGGGGGCGAAAGGGTACACCTTC
CASSSQQGAKGYTF
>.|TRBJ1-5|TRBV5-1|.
TGCGCCAGCAGCTTGGGTGTCGGTAGCAATCAGCCCCAGCATTTT
CASSLGVGSNQPQHF
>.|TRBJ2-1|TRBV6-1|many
TGTGGTGTGGCGGGGCCGTCCTACAATGAGCAGTTCTTC
CGVAGPSYNEQFF